The next 5 T cell receptor beta chains were all read from a single sample in a study of technical replicates of blood from a few donors. Using immunoSEQ multiplex PCR, the repertoire was profiled, and TCRdb retains in-frame clones only, with some absent. This repertoire shows fewer than 90,000 clones, 90% to 95% found once; its top ten account for over 0.2%. Specimen: T cells isolated from PBMCs. The receptors here all came from a human donor in good health.

Turning to this clone: This same CDR3 is encoded by further DNA sequences in the sample. The V call is TRBV11-3, the J call TRBJ2-7, with 7 bases aligning to TRBD1. Trimming took 3 bases from V and 3 from J; bases not matched to a gene: 2. CDR3 length: 13 amino acids. The V gene's germline CDR1 is SGHNT and CDR2 YENEEA. The CDR3 loop is CASSFRDSYEQYF. The CDR3 region has the DNA TGTGCCAGCAGCTTCCGGGACAGCTACGAGCAGTACTTC.

The chain is built from TRBV5-4 and TRBJ1-3; 7 positions agree with TRBD1. The CDR3 length is 16 residues. CDR1 SGHNT and CDR2 YYREEE come from the germline V gene (reference sequence). V shed 1 base, J shed 4 bases, and the junction held 8 bases outside the gene matches. The CDR3 is CASSLSDRAAGNTIYF. CDR3 bases: TGTGCCAGCAGCTTGTCTGACAGGGCGGCGGGAAACACCATATATTTT.

The rearrangement links TRBV27 to TRBJ1-4, with a weak D call TRBD1 (5 bases). This CDR3 spans 17 amino acids. V was pared by 9 bases and J by 3 bases, with 23 bases between. Looked up from germline, CDR1 is MNHEY and CDR2 is SMNVEV (reference sequence). The CDR3 reads CARDKKSGHPANEKLFF. DNA for the CDR3: TGTGCCAGGGATAAAAAATCCGGACATCCTGCTAATGAAAAACTGTTTTTT. The whole variable domain, filled in from reference TRBV27 and TRBJ1-4, reads EAQVTQNPRYLITVTGKKLTVTCSQNMNHEYMSWYRQDPGLGLRQIYYSMNVEVTDKGDVPEGYKVSRKEKRNFPLILESPSPNQTSLYFCARDKKSGHPANEKLFFGSGTQLSVL.

The rearrangement joins TRBV27 to TRBJ2-1; the match to TRBD2 covers 16 bases. The CDR3 runs to 15 residues. Per germline, CDR1 MNHEY and CDR2 SMNVEV (reference sequence). V was clipped by 6 bases and J by 9 bases; unmatched bases: 5. DNA for the CDR3: TGTGCCAGCAGGACCGGGACTAGCGGGAGGGTTGAGCAGTTCTTC. This sequence encodes CASRTGTSGRVEQFF.

This chain's CDR3 is CASSLADRRSEKLFF. CDR3 coding DNA: TGCGCCAGCAGCTTGGCGGACAGACGAAGTGAAAAACTGTTTTTT. J is TRBJ1-4 and V is TRBV5-1, with a possible D match to TRBD1 (6 bases). This CDR3 spans 15 amino acids. V was trimmed by 0 bases and J by 7 bases, leaving 13 bases between them. Germline CDR1 is SGHRS and CDR2 is YFSETQ.